The present entry profiles one TCR beta chain with its context. What it binds is unknown. The V and J ends lost 0 bases and 7 bases respectively, with 10 bases between them. The CDR3 length is 15 residues. Per germline, CDR1 MNHEY and CDR2 SVGAGI. These donors counted as nominally healthy when sampled, but unrecorded immune exposures were likely. These data come from a study of cytomegalovirus exposure and HLA in healthy donors. Notes on the study in general: Association of a missense DCLRE1C variant with TCR beta V- and J-gene trimming was reported in a later analysis. A cluster of highly shared sequence variants was likely a sequencing artifact.

The study ran its PCR with 60 Vbeta and 13 Jbeta primers. The method was immunoSEQ multiplex PCR; TCRdb's version includes in-frame clones alone and lacks a portion of them. The sample includes around 210,000 clones, approximately 85% of them seen just once. The TCR was taken from a girl aged 2 to 9 in good health and CMV-seronegative. The J gene is TRBJ1-6, the V gene TRBV6-5; no definite D call. Material for sequencing was PBMCs. CDR3 in amino acids: CASSYSGVRNSPLHF. CDR3 in DNA: TGTGCCAGCAGTTACTCCGGGGTCAGGAATTCACCCCTCCACTTT.